This TCR beta chain was found in a study of blood T cell repertoires in COVID-19. Under the authors' procedure: Researchers report that nucleated cell counts were estimated from reference gene primer amplification. TCRdb's table, derived via immunoSEQ multiplex PCR, lists solely in-frame clones and lacks some. Clone size and the V and J calls come from that table; the DNA yielded D and trimming. The sample carries hundreds of thousands of clones, approximately 90% recorded once. V lost 2 bases and J lost 8; bases outside the gene matches: 7. CDR3 size: 15 residues. Germline assignment: CDR1 KGHDR and CDR2 SFDVKD.

The material sequenced was peripheral blood. This receptor was obtained from a man between 35 and 55 years old with acute or convalescent COVID-19. V and J are TRBV24-1 and TRBJ1-4; 7 nucleotides agree with TRBD1. The CDR3 spells CATSDSRQGREKLFF. The CDR3 DNA reads TGTGCCACCAGTGATTCCCGACAGGGCCGCGAAAAACTGTTTTTT.